The present TCR beta chain was sequenced within a study of T cell clones after liver transplantation. Study at large: Liver transplant recipients had immunosuppression withdrawal attempted within 2 years. Post-transplant blood was tracked for graft-donor-reactive T cell clones identified in a pre-transplant mixed lymphocyte reaction. Study results and limitations: The donor-reactive repertoire was only partly measurable in two subjects, lacking donor cells. A significant post-transplant drop in circulating graft-donor-reactive CD4 TCRbeta sequences occurred in most of the 8 subjects.

A word on this clone: Its target is unknown.

This CDR3 comprises 13 residues. The V end lost 5 bases, the J end lost 6 bases, and 11 bases lay between the germline ends. Germline-derived CDR1 and CDR2 are SGHRS and YFSETQ. The table came from immunoSEQ multiplex PCR; TCRdb's copy has only in-frame clones and leaves some out. The sample has tens of thousands of clones, approximately 87% seen once. This TCR was recovered from a human patient who received a liver transplant. Some T cells could come from the graft donor. The V gene is TRBV5-1, the J gene TRBJ2-2; no clear D. Here the sequenced sample was CD4+ T cells from blood, taken at the 22-month timepoint. The CDR3 spells CASSVVGSGELFF. The CDR3 DNA reads as TGCGCCAGCAGTGTGGTGGGGTCCGGGGAGCTGTTTTTT.